This T cell receptor beta chain appears in the sequencing data of a study of T cells in Graves' hyperthyroidism and ophthalmopathy. This CDR3 contains 14 residues. CDR1 and CDR2 (germline): SNHLY, FYNNEI. V lost 5 bases to trimming and J lost 2 bases, with 12 bases between them. Using RNA transcripts as the source, TCR beta CDR3 regions were amplified. The primer set for the first-round RT-PCR of the TCR CDR3 was HTBI. Using its own MiXCR run on the multiplex PCR reads, TCRdb lists one record per CDR3 protein. The sample lists around 540,000 distinct CDR3 sequences; 46% were seen once. This clonotype was seen ten or more times.

Sequencing was done on a sample of peripheral blood or thyroid tissue (not recorded which). This rearrangement joins TRBV2 to TRBJ2-5, with a weak D call TRBD2 (6 bases). This receptor was obtained from a woman under 30 with Graves' hyperthyroidism. CDR3 sequence (DNA): TGTGCCAGCAGTAACCCGGGACTTCAAGAGACCCAGTACTTC. Protein product: CASSNPGLQETQYF.